The 8 T cell receptor beta chains below come from one sample, sequenced in a study of T cells in narcolepsy. Using immunoSEQ multiplex PCR, the repertoire was profiled, and TCRdb retains in-frame clones only, with some absent. Counted here are 2,300 or so clones, roughly 27% occurring once; the ten biggest clones make up about 4.5%. Their specific antigens are unknown. Sequenced material: cultured CD4+ T cells from cerebrospinal fluid. The receptor set was obtained from a human donor with narcolepsy.

This clone was detected a few times. V gene TRBV7-2 combines with J gene TRBJ2-5; D is undetermined. V lost 1 base to trimming and J lost 2 bases, with 5 bases between them. Germline lookup yields CDR1 SGHTA and CDR2 FQGNSA. The CDR3 sequence is 13 residues long. The CDR3 protein is CASSLELQETQYF. In DNA, the CDR3 is TGTGCCAGCAGCTTAGAACTTCAAGAGACCCAGTACTTC.

The rearrangement uses TRBV7-9 and TRBJ1-5; a weak D match, TRBD1 (5 bases). The germline V gene encodes CDR1 SEHNR and CDR2 FQNEAQ (reference sequence). This CDR3 has 14 residues. Trimming took 5 bases from V and 4 from J, leaving 12 bases between them. This CDR3 is CASSQGLRNQPQHF. The CDR3 bases are TGTGCCAGCAGCCAGGGACTGAGGAATCAGCCCCAGCATTTT. Using reference TRBV7-9 and TRBJ1-5 for the parts outside the CDR3, the full variable domain is DTGVSQNPRHKITKRGQNVTFRCDPISEHNRLYWYRQTLGQGPEFLTYFQNEAQLEKSRLLSDRFSAERPKGSFSTLEIQRTEQGDSAMYLCASSQGLRNQPQHFGDGTRLSIL.

The chain links TRBV11-3 to TRBJ1-2; TRBD1 matches 10 bases. V lost 3 bases and J lost 5; bases outside the gene matches: 9. Germline CDR1 is SGHNT and CDR2 is YENEEA. This CDR3 has 16 residues. CDR3 sequence reads: CASSFVTGGGNYGYTF. Written as DNA, the CDR3 is TGTGCCAGCAGCTTCGTGACAGGGGGCGGGAATTATGGCTACACCTTC. The full variable domain, completed using reference TRBV11-3 and TRBJ1-2, is EAGVVQSPRYKIIEKKQPVAFWCNPISGHNTLYWYLQNLGQGPELLIRYENEEAVDDSQLPKDRFSAERLKGVDSTLKIQPAELGDSAVYLCASSFVTGGGNYGYTFGSGTRLTVV.

A few counts support this clone. A read error may produce the germline difference seen at one junction end. The chain joins TRBV10-3 to TRBJ2-7; the D gene is possibly TRBD1 (5 bases). Germline-derived CDR1 and CDR2 are ENHRY and SYGVKD. This CDR3 is 12 amino acids long. CDR3 amino acids: CASSEVRDEQYF. CDR3 DNA sequence: TGTGCCAGCAGTGAAGTCAGGGACGAGCAGTACTTC.

This clone qualifies as medium-sized (0.01 to 0.1%). The chain joins TRBV10-2 to TRBJ2-7, with a weak D call TRBD1 (6 bases). This CDR3 is built from 14 residues. Germline CDR1 reads WSHSY; CDR2 reads SAAADI. Trimming removed 4 bases from V and 4 bases from J, with 14 bases in between. The CDR3 DNA is TGCGCCAGCAGTGCGGCAGTACAGGGATACGAGCAGTACTTC. This gives the protein CASSAAVQGYEQYF.

The chain combines TRBV5-5 with TRBJ2-3, with TRBD2 matching 8 bases. This CDR3 region has 16 residues. V shed 4 bases and J 6 bases; nucleotides not matched to a gene: 13. Germline loops: CDR1 SGHKS, CDR2 YYEKEE (reference sequence). The CDR3 is CASSQDGTRRQDTQYF. The CDR3, as DNA: TGTGCCAGCAGCCAAGACGGGACTAGGCGTCAGGATACGCAGTATTTT.

This clone has more than one count but fewer than ten. The V gene is TRBV2, the J gene TRBJ2-5; D may be TRBD1 or TRBD2 (5 bases each). This CDR3 spans 13 amino acids. Trimming left V 1 base short and J 4 bases short, with 7 bases between. CDR1 is SNHLY and CDR2 is FYNNEI in the germline V gene. CDR3 amino acids: CASSEGGGETQYF. In nucleotides, the CDR3 is TGTGCCAGCAGTGAAGGTGGGGGAGAGACCCAGTACTTC. Full variable domain (missing parts from reference TRBV2 and TRBJ2-5): EPEVTQTPSHQVTQMGQEVILRCVPISNHLYFYWYRQILGQKVEFLVSFYNNEISEKSEIFDDQFSVERPDGSNFTLKIRSTKLEDSAMYFCASSEGGGETQYFGPGTRLLVL.

In its sample, this clone was seen once. The chain is built from TRBV6-1 and TRBJ2-1, with D tentatively TRBD2 (5 bases). This CDR3 has 14 amino acids. CDR1 is MNHNS and CDR2 is SASEGT in the germline V gene. Between the trimmed V and J ends, which lost 5 bases and 5 bases, there was a span of 13 bases. CDR3 loop: CASSTGVRNNEQFF. The CDR3 coding sequence is TGTGCCAGCAGTACCGGGGTCAGAAACAATGAGCAGTTCTTC.